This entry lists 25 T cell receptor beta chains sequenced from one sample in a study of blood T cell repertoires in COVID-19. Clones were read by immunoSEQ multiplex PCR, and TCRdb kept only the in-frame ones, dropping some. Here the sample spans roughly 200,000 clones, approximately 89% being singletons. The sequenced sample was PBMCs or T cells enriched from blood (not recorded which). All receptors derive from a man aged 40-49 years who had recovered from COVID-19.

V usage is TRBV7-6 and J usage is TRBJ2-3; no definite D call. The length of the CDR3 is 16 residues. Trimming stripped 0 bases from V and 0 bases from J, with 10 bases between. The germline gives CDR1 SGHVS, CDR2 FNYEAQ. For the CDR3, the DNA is TGTGCCAGCAGCTTAGCTGTCAGGTCCAGCACAGATACGCAGTATTTT. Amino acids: CASSLAVRSSTDTQYF.

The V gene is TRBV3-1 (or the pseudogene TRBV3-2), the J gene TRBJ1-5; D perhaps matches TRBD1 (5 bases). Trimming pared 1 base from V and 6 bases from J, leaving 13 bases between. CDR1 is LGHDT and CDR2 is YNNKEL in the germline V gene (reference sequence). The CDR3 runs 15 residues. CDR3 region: CASSQGGGWGQPQHF. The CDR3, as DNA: TGTGCCAGCAGCCAAGGCGGGGGGTGGGGTCAGCCCCAGCATTTT.

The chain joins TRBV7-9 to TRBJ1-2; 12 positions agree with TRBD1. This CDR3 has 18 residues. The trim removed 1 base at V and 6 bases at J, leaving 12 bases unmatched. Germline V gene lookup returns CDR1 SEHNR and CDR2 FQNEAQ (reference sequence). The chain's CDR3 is CASSLVTGQGAGGDGYTF. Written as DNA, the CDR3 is TGTGCCAGCAGCTTAGTTACGGGACAGGGGGCTGGGGGCGATGGCTACACCTTC.

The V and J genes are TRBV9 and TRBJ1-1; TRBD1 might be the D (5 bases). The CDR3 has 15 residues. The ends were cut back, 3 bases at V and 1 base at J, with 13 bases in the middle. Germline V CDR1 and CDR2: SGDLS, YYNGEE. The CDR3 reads CASSAGGGTNTEAFF. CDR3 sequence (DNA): TGTGCCAGCAGCGCTGGAGGAGGGACGAACACTGAAGCTTTCTTT.

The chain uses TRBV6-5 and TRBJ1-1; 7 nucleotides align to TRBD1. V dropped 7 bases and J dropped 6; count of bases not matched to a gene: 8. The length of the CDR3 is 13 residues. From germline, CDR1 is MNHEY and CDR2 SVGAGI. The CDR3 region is CASTLDRVAEAFF. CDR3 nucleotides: TGTGCCAGCACCCTCGACAGGGTGGCTGAAGCTTTCTTT.

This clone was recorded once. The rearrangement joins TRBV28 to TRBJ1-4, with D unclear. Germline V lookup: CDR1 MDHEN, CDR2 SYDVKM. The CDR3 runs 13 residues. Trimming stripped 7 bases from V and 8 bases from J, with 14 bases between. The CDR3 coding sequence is TGTGCCAGCAACTTAGGGAGGAGAGAAAAACTGTTTTTT. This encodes CASNLGRREKLFF.

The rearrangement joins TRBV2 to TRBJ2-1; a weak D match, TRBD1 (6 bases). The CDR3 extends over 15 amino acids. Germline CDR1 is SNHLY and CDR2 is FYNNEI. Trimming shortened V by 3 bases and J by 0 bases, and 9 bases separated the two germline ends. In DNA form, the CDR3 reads TGTGCCAGCAGTGAGGGGGCAACCTCCTACAATGAGCAGTTCTTC. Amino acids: CASSEGATSYNEQFF.

The CDR3 is CASSESRVQPQHF. As DNA, the CDR3 is TGCGCCAGCAGTGAGTCGCGGGTTCAGCCCCAGCATTTT. This chain connects TRBV10-1 to TRBJ1-5; D is unresolved. CDR1 is WNHNN, CDR2 SYGVQD, per germline (reference sequence). The CDR3 contains 13 residues. The ends were cut back, 0 bases at V and 6 bases at J, with 6 bases in the middle.

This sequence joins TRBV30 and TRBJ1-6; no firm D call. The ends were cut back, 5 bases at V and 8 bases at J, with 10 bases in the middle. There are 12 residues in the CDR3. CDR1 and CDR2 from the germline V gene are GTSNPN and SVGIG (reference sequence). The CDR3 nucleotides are TGTGCCTGGTCTCCTAGTGATTCACCCCTCCACTTT. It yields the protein CAWSPSDSPLHF.

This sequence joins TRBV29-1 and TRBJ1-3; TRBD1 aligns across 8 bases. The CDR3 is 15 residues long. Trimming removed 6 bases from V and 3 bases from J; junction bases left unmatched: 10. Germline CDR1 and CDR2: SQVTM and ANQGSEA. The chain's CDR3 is CSVVGTGEIGNTIYF. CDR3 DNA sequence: TGCAGCGTCGTTGGGACAGGTGAAATTGGAAACACCATATATTTT.

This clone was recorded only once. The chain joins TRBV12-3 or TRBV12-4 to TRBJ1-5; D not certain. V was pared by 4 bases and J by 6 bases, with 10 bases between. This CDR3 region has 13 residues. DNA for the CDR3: TGTGCCAGCAGTTCCACGGGTTTTCAGCCCCAGCATTTT. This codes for CASSSTGFQPQHF.

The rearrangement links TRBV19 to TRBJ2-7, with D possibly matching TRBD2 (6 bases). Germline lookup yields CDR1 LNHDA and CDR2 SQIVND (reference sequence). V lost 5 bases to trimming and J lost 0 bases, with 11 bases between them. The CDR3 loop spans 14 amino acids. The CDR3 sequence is CASSLDGSSYEQYF. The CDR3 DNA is TGTGCCAGTAGTCTGGACGGGAGCTCCTACGAGCAGTACTTC.

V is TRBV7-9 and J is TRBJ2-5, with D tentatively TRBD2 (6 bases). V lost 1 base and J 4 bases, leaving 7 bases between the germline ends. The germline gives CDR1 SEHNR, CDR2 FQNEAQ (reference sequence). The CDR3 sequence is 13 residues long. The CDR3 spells CASSLDGGETQYF. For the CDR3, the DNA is TGTGCCAGCAGCTTAGACGGGGGAGAGACCCAGTACTTC.

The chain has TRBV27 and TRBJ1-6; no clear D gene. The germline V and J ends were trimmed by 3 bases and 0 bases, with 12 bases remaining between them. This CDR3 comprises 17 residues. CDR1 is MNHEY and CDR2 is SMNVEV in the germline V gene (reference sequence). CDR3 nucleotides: TGTGCCAGCAGTTTCCGGGATATAAGCTCCTATAATTCACCCCTCCACTTT. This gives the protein CASSFRDISSYNSPLHF.

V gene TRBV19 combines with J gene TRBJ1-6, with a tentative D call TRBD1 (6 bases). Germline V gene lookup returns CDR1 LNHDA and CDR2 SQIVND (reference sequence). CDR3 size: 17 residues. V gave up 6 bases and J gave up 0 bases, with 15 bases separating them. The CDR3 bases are TGTGCCAGTAGCTCCAGGGGAGTTAGCTCCTATAATTCACCCCTCCACTTT. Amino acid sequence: CASSSRGVSSYNSPLHF. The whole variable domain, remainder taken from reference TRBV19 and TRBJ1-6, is DGGITQSPKYLFRKEGQNVTLSCEQNLNHDAMYWYRQDPGQGLRLIYYSQIVNDFQKGDIAEGYSVSREKKESFPLTVTSAQKNPTAFYLCASSSRGVSSYNSPLHFGNGTRLTVT.

CDR3 coding DNA: TGCGCCAGCAGCTTGCTAACAGGGACCGGGGAGCAGTACTTC. It encodes CASSLLTGTGEQYF. The chain combines TRBV5-1 with TRBJ2-7, with a possible D match to TRBD1 (6 bases). CDR1 is SGHRS and CDR2 is YFSETQ in the germline V gene. The CDR3 extends over 14 amino acids. The ends were cut back, 1 base at V and 7 bases at J, with 15 bases in the middle.

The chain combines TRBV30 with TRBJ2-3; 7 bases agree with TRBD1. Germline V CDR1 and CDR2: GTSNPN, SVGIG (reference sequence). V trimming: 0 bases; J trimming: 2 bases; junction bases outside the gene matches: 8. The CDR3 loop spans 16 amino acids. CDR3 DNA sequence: TGTGCCTGGAGTGTACGGGGACAGCCTGACACAGATACGCAGTATTTT. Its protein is CAWSVRGQPDTDTQYF.

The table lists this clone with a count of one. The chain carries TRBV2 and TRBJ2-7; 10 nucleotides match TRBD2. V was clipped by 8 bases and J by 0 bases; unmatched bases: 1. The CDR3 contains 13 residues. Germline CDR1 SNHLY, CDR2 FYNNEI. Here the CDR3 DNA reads TGTGCCAGCGGACTAGCGGTCTCCTACGAGCAGTACTTC. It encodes CASGLAVSYEQYF. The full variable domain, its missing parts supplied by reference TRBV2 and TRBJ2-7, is EPEVTQTPSHQVTQMGQEVILRCVPISNHLYFYWYRQILGQKVEFLVSFYNNEISEKSEIFDDQFSVERPDGSNFTLKIRSTKLEDSAMYFCASGLAVSYEQYFGPGTRLTVT.

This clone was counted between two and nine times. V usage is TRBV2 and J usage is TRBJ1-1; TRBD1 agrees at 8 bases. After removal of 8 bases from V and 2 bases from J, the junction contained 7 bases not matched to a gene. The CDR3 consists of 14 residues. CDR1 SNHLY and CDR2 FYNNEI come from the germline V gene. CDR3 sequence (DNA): TGTGCCAGCCGGGGGACAGGACTAAACACTGAAGCTTTCTTT. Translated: CASRGTGLNTEAFF.

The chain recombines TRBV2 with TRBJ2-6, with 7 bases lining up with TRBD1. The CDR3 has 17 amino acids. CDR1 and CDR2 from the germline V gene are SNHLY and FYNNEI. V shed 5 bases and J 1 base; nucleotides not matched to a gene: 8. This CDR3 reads CASSRETGISGANVLTF. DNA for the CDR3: TGTGCCAGCAGTCGTGAGACAGGGATTTCTGGGGCCAACGTCCTGACTTTC.

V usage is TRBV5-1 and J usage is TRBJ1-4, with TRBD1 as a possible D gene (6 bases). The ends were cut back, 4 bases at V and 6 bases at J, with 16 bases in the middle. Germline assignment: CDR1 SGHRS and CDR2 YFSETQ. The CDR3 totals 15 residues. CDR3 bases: TGCGCCAGCAGCCCCGATTGGGGGGGCTATGAAAAACTGTTTTTT. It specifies CASSPDWGGYEKLFF. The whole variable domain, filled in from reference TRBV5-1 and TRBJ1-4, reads KAGVTQTPRYLIKTRGQQVTLSCSPISGHRSVSWYQQTPGQGLQFLFEYFSETQRNKGNFPGRFSGRQFSNSRSEMNVSTLELGDSALYLCASSPDWGGYEKLFFGSGTQLSVL.

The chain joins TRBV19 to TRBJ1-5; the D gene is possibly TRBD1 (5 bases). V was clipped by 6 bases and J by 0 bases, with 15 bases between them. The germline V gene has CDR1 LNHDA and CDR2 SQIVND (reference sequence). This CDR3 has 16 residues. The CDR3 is CASSKAGQNSNQPQHF. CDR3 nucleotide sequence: TGTGCCAGTAGCAAAGCTGGACAAAATAGCAATCAGCCCCAGCATTTT.

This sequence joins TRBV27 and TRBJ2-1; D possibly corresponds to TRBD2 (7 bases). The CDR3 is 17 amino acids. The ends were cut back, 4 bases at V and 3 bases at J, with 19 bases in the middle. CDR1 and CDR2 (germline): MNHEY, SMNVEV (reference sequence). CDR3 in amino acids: CASSSAVGGLNYNEQFF. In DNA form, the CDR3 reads TGTGCCAGCAGTTCGGCCGTGGGGGGGCTAAACTACAATGAGCAGTTCTTC.

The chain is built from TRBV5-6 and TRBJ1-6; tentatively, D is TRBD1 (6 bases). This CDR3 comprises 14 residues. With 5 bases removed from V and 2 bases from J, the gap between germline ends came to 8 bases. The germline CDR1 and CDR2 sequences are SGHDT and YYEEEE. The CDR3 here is CASSHRAYNSPLHF. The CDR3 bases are TGTGCCAGCAGTCACAGGGCCTATAATTCACCCCTCCACTTT.

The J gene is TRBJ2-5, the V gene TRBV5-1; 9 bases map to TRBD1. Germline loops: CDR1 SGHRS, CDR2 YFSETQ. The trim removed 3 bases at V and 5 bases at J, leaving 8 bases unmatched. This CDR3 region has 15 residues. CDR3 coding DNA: TGCGCCAGCAGCTCGGGGACAGGGCTTTTGGAGACCCAGTACTTC. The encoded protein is CASSSGTGLLETQYF.